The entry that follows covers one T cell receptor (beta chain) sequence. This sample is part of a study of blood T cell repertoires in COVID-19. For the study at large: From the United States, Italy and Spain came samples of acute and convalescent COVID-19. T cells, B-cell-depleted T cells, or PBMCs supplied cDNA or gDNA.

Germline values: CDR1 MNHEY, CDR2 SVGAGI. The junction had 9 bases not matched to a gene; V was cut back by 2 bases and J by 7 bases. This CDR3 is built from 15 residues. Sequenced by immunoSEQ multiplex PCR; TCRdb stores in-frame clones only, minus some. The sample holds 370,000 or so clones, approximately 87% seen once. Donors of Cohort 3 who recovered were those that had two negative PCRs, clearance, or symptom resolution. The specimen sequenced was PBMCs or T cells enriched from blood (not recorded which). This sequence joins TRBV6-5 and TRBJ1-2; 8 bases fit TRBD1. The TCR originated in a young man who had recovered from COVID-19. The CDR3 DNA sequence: TGTGCCAGCAGTTACGGGTCAGGGGGCGCAGGTGGCTACACCTTC. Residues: CASSYGSGGAGGYTF.